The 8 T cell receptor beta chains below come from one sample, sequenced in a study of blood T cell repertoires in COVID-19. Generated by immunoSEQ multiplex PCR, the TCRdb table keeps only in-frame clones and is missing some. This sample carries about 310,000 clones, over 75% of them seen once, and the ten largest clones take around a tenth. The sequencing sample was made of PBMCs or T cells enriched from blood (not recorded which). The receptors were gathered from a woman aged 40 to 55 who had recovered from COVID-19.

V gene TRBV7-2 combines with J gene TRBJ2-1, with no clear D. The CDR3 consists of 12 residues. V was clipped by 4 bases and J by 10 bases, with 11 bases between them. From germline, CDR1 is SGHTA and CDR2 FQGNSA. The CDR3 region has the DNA TGTGCCAGCAGCTCACGATATCGGGAGCAGTTCTTC. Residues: CASSSRYREQFF.

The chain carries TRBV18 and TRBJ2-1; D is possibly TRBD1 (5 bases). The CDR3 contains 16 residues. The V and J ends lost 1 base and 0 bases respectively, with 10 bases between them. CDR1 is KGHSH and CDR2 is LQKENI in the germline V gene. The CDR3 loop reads CASSPRQGSSYNEQFF. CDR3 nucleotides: TGTGCCAGCTCACCACGTCAGGGTAGCTCCTACAATGAGCAGTTCTTC.

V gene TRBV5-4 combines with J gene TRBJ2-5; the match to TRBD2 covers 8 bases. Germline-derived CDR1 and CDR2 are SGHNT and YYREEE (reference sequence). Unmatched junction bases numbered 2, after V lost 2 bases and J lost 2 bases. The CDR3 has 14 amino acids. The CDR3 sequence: CASSLAGVQETQYF. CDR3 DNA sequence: TGTGCCAGCAGCTTAGCGGGGGTTCAAGAGACCCAGTACTTC. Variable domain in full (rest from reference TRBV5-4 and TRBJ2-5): ETGVTQSPTHLIKTRGQQVTLRCSSQSGHNTVSWYQQALGQGPQFIFQYYREEENGRGNFPPRFSGLQFPNYSSELNVNALELDDSALYLCASSLAGVQETQYFGPGTRLLVL.

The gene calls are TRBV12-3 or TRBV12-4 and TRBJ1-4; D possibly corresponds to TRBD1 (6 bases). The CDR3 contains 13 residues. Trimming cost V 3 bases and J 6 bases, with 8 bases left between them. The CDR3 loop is CASSLWTDEKLFF. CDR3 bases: TGTGCCAGCAGTTTGTGGACAGATGAAAAACTGTTTTTT.

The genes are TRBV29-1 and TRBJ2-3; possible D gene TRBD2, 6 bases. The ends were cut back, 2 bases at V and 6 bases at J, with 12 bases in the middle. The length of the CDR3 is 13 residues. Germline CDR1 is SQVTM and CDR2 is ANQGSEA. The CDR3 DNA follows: TGCAGCGTTGAAAGGGGAGGAGGGGATACGCAGTATTTT. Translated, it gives CSVERGGGDTQYF.

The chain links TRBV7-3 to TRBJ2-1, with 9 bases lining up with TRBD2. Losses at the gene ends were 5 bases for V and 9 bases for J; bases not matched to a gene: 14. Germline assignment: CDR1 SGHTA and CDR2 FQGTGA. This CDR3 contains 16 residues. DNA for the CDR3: TGTGCCAGCAGCCCCCGGGATGTAGCGGGAGCTTCTGAGCAGTTCTTC. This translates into CASSPRDVAGASEQFF.

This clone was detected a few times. The chain's CDR3 is CSVILAGASTDTQYF. In DNA form, the CDR3 reads TGCAGCGTGATCCTAGCGGGGGCCTCCACAGATACGCAGTATTTT. The genes are TRBV29-1 and TRBJ2-3, with 10 bases identical to TRBD2. Germline CDR1 is SQVTM and CDR2 is ANQGSEA. This CDR3 contains 15 residues. J was trimmed by 2 bases and V by 6 bases; bases with no gene match: 8.

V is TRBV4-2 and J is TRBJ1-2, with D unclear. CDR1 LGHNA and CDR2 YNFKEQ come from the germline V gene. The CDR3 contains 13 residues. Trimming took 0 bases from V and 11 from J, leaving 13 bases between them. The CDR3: CASSQDSGIPYTF. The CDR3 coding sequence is TGTGCCAGCAGCCAAGATTCGGGGATCCCTTACACCTTC.